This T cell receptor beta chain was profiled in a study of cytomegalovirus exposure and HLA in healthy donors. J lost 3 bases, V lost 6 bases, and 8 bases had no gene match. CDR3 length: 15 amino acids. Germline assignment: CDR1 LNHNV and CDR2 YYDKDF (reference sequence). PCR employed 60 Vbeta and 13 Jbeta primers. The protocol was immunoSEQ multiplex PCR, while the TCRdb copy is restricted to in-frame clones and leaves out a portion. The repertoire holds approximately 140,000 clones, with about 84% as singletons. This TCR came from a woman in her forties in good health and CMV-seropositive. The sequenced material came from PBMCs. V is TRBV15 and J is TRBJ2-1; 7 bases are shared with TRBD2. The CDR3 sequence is CATRERETYYNEQFF. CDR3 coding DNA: TGTGCCACCAGAGAGCGGGAAACCTACTACAATGAGCAGTTCTTC.